The 5 T cell receptor beta chains below were found in one sample sequenced in a study of blood T cell repertoires in COVID-19. The table came from immunoSEQ multiplex PCR; TCRdb's copy has only in-frame clones and leaves some out. Among fewer than 250,000 clones listed, approximately 80% were seen once. The sequencing input was peripheral blood. These receptors all come from a man between 60 and 75 years old with acute or convalescent COVID-19.

The CDR3 DNA is TGTGCCAGCAGCTTAGGAGGGCGGGAGCGCCTGGGCCTTCCACGAGATACGCAGTATTTT. Protein: CASSLGGRERLGLPRDTQYF. The chain combines TRBV7-6 with TRBJ2-3, with 7 bases fitting TRBD2. Germline lookup yields CDR1 SGHVS and CDR2 FNYEAQ. V lost 1 base and J lost 5; bases outside the gene matches: 21. This CDR3 is 20 amino acids long.

The chain combines TRBV10-2 with TRBJ1-2; D uncertain. The CDR3 extends over 13 amino acids. Germline V gene lookup returns CDR1 WSHSY and CDR2 SAAADI. V was pared by 0 bases and J by 7 bases, with 9 bases between. In DNA, the CDR3 is TGCGCCAGCAGTGAGTCGAGGGCAGTTGGCTACACCTTC. Protein sequence: CASSESRAVGYTF.

This clone was observed a handful of times. This chain uses TRBV6-5 with TRBJ1-1; the match to TRBD1 covers 7 bases. The germline V gene has CDR1 MNHEY and CDR2 SVGAGI. The junction had 9 bases not matched to a gene; V was cut back by 6 bases and J by 2 bases. This CDR3 contains 15 residues. CDR3 DNA sequence: TGTGCCAGCAGCTCCCAGGGGGTAGGAAACACTGAAGCTTTCTTT. Translated, it gives CASSSQGVGNTEAFF.

The V and J genes are TRBV7-2 and TRBJ2-1; unclear D gene. V was cut by 5 bases and J by 5 bases, with 13 bases left in between. Per the germline V gene, CDR1 is SGHTA and CDR2 is FQGNSA. The length of the CDR3 is 14 residues. The CDR3 DNA reads TGTGCCAGCAGCCGTTCTACGACACACAATGAGCAGTTCTTC. It yields the protein CASSRSTTHNEQFF.

This clone was seen more than once but under ten times. This chain links TRBV10-3 with TRBJ2-5; 7 bases line up with TRBD2. The ends lost 1 base at V and 5 bases at J; junction bases unmatched: 4. Germline V gene data show CDR1 as ENHRY and CDR2 as SYGVKD. This CDR3 has 14 residues. The CDR3 sequence: CAISELAGPETQYF. The CDR3 DNA reads TGTGCCATCAGTGAGTTAGCGGGCCCTGAGACCCAGTACTTC.